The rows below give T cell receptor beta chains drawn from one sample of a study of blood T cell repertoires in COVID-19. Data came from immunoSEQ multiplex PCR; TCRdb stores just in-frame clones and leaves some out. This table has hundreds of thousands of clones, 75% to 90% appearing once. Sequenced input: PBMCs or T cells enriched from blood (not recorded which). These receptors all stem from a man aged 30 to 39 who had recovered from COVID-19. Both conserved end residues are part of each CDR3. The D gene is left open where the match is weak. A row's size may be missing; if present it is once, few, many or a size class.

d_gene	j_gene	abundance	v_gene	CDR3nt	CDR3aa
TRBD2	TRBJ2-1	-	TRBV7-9	TGTGCCAGCAGCTCATCCGGACTAGCGGGGACCCTCTCGTACAATGAGCAGTTCTTC	CASSSSGLAGTLSYNEQFF
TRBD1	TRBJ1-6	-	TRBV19	TGTGCCAGTAGTATAGTCCGGGACAGAACACATCCCCTCCACTTT	CASSIVRDRTHPLHF
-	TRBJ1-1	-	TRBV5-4	TGTGCCAGCAGCTTGGAACAGGGATGGAACACTGAAGCTTTCTTT	CASSLEQGWNTEAFF
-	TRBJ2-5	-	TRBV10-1	TGCGCCAGCAGTGACGGCGGGGGCGGGAGAGAGACCCAGTACTTC	CASSDGGGGRETQYF
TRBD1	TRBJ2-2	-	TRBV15	TGTGCCACCAGCAGAGACAGGGGGAAGAACACCGGGGAGCTGTTTTTT	CATSRDRGKNTGELFF
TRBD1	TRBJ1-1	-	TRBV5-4	TGTGCCAGCAGCAACCGCCGACAGGGGGCAACTGAAGCTTTCTTT	CASSNRRQGATEAFF
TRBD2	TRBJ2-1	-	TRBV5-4	TGTGCCAGCAGCCTGGGACTAGCGGGGGAGAATGAGCAGTTCTTC	CASSLGLAGENEQFF
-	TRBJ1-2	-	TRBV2	TGTGCCAGCAGTGAAGCCGATGGCTACACCTTC	CASSEADGYTF
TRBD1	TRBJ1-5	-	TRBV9	TGTGCCAGCAGCGCCGGGACAGGGGGCGGCGAGCCCCAGCATTTT	CASSAGTGGGEPQHF
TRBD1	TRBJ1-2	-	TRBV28	TGTGCCAGCAGCGGACAGGGGCCACTATATGGCTACACCTTC	CASSGQGPLYGYTF
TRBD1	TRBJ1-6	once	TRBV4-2	TGTGCCAGCAGCCAAGACTTTTGGACAGGGGATAATTCACCCCTCCACTTT	CASSQDFWTGDNSPLHF
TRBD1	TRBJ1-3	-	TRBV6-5	TGTGCCAGCAGCCAGGACAGGAACATAGGAAACACCATATATTTT	CASSQDRNIGNTIYF
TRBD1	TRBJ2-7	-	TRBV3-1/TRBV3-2	TGTGCCAGCAGCCAGACAGGGGGCTTCTACGAGCAGTACTTC	CASSQTGGFYEQYF
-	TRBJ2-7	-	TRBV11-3	TGTGCCAGCAGCTTAGGAAGGGGCGGCTCCTACGAGCAGTACTTC	CASSLGRGGSYEQYF
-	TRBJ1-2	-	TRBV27	TGTGCCAGCAGTTTGCAGGGATCCTATGGCTACACCTTC	CASSLQGSYGYTF
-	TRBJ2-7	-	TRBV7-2	TGTGCCAGCAGCGCGGCGACCTACGAGCAGTACTTC	CASSAATYEQYF
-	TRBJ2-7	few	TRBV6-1	TGTGCCAGCAGTGATAACAGGGCTCCCTCCTACGAGCAGTACTTC	CASSDNRAPSYEQYF
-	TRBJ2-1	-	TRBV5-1	TGCGCCAGCAGCTTGGGGGGAGAGTACAATGAGCAGTTCTTC	CASSLGGEYNEQFF
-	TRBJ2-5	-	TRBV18	TGTGCCAGCTCACCACCGTGGGGGGAGACTGTATCCCGGGAGACCCAGTACTTC	CASSPPWGETVSRETQYF
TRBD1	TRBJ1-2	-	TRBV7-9	TGTGCCAGCAGCGCGGAGCCGGGACAGGGGTCCTATGGCTACACCTTC	CASSAEPGQGSYGYTF
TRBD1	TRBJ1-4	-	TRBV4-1	TGCGCCAGCAGCCAAGACCGGACAGGGTCGTATGCGGATGAAAAACTGTTTTTT	CASSQDRTGSYADEKLFF
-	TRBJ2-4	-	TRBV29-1	TGCAGCGTTGAAGACCGGGGATCCGCCAAAAACATTCAGTACTTC	CSVEDRGSAKNIQYF
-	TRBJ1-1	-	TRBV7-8	TGTGCCAGCAGCTCGAGGTTATCTGGGAGAACTGAAGCTTTCTTT	CASSSRLSGRTEAFF
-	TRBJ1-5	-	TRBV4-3	TGCGCCAGCAGCCCTTCAGGGTATAGCAATCAGCCCCAGCATTTT	CASSPSGYSNQPQHF
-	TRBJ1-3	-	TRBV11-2	TGTGCCAGCAGCTTAGACCGGAGAGGAAACACCATATATTTT	CASSLDRRGNTIYF
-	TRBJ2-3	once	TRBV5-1	TGCGCCAGCAGTTCTAGAGATACGCAGTATTTT	CASSSRDTQYF
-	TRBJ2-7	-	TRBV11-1	TGTGCCACCTCAAGGGGCGGCTCCTACGAGCAGTACTTC	CATSRGGSYEQYF